Listed here are 21 T cell receptor beta chains from one sample, sequenced in a study of T cell responses to AZD1222 COVID-19 vaccine. Using immunoSEQ multiplex PCR, the repertoire was profiled, and TCRdb retains in-frame clones only, with some absent. The sample lists 120,000 or so clones; 81% were seen once. The specimen comprised peripheral blood, sampled on day 0 of AZD1222 vaccination. The receptor set was obtained from an adult in good health.

The CDR3 DNA follows: TGCGCCAGCAGCGAGGGACTAGCGGGGAACACCGGGGAGCTGTTTTTT. Protein sequence: CASSEGLAGNTGELFF. The chain combines TRBV10-1 with TRBJ2-2; 12 positions match TRBD2. Germline V gives CDR1 WNHNN, CDR2 SYGVQD (reference sequence). J was trimmed by 1 base and V by 6 bases; bases with no gene match: 3. CDR3 length equals 16 residues.

The chain employs TRBV9 and TRBJ1-2; D might be TRBD1 (6 bases). Trimming cost V 4 bases and J 5 bases, with 21 bases left between them. The V gene's germline CDR1 is SGDLS and CDR2 YYNGEE. This CDR3 contains 16 residues. Here the CDR3 DNA reads TGTGCCAGCAGCCCCTACGGGGACAATGAGCTGTATGGCTACACCTTC. It codes for CASSPYGDNELYGYTF.

This clone occurred once. This chain uses TRBV6-5 with TRBJ1-4; D uncertain. Deletions cut 8 bases from V and 0 bases from J, with 13 bases between. The CDR3 runs 15 residues. Germline CDR1 is MNHEY and CDR2 is SVGAGI. CDR3 nucleotide sequence: TGTGCCAGCCGGAGAGTCTCGGCAACTAATGAAAAACTGTTTTTT. Protein sequence: CASRRVSATNEKLFF.

The chain employs TRBV10-3 and TRBJ1-2; 8 nucleotides agree with TRBD1. The length of the CDR3 is 13 residues. Germline V gene lookup returns CDR1 ENHRY and CDR2 SYGVKD. Trimming at V came to 6 bases and at J to 6 bases, leaving 6 bases not matched to a gene. The CDR3, as DNA: TGTGCCATCAGGGGAAGGACAGGGAATGGCTACACCTTC. Translating gives CAIRGRTGNGYTF.

The V call is TRBV11-2, the J call TRBJ1-4; 9 bases align to TRBD1. The CDR3 is 15 amino acids. Unmatched junction bases numbered 3, after V lost 2 bases and J lost 5 bases. Germline CDR1 is SGHAT and CDR2 is FQNNGV. Here the CDR3 DNA reads TGTGCCAGCAGCTTATCCGGGACAGGGAATGAAAAACTGTTTTTT. Amino acids: CASSLSGTGNEKLFF.

This rearrangement joins TRBV28 to TRBJ2-3; 8 positions agree with TRBD2. V lost 4 bases to trimming and J lost 0 bases; unmatched junction nucleotides: 6. CDR3 size: 16 residues. Per germline, CDR1 MDHEN and CDR2 SYDVKM. The CDR3 nucleotides are TGTGCCAGCAGTTCTTCCGGGGGGGATAGCACAGATACGCAGTATTTT. Translating gives CASSSSGGDSTDTQYF.

V gene TRBV24-1 combines with J gene TRBJ2-3; D uncertain. Germline-derived CDR1 and CDR2 are KGHDR and SFDVKD. This CDR3 is built from 15 residues. Trimming removed 3 bases at V and 1 base at J, with 10 bases between. Written as DNA, the CDR3 is TGTGCCACCAGTGATCCGGCTGGGCGCACAGATACGCAGTATTTT. Amino acids: CATSDPAGRTDTQYF.

The chain combines TRBV6-6 with TRBJ1-4; TRBD1 is a possible D gene (6 bases). In germline, CDR1 is MNHNY, CDR2 SVGAGI (reference sequence). V was clipped by 6 bases and J by 8 bases, with 13 bases between them. The CDR3 runs 13 residues. The DNA of the CDR3 is TGTGCCAGCAGCGACAGGAGAAGCGAAAAACTGTTTTTT. Translation gives CASSDRRSEKLFF.

This clone was detected only once. Additional DNA sequences in this sample encode the identical CDR3. Here the CDR3 DNA reads TGTGCCAGCAGCTTGGGGTACGAGCAGTACTTC. Translating it yields CASSLGYEQYF. The chain carries TRBV28 and TRBJ2-7, with D unresolved. CDR1 and CDR2 from the germline V gene are MDHEN and SYDVKM. Between the trimmed V and J ends, which lost 6 bases and 4 bases, there was a span of 7 bases. The CDR3 consists of 11 residues.

This sequence joins TRBV28 and TRBJ1-2, with D possibly being TRBD1 (6 bases). The CDR3 is 15 residues long. Germline CDR1 MDHEN, CDR2 SYDVKM. Trimming took off 7 bases at V and 7 bases at J, with 22 bases between the two ends. In DNA, the CDR3 is TGTGCCAGCACAATCAGGGGAAGGGTTGGATCTGGCTACACCTTC. Protein sequence: CASTIRGRVGSGYTF.

This chain uses TRBV5-8 with TRBJ1-3; maybe TRBD1 (6 bases). The CDR3 has 15 amino acids. Trimming pared 5 bases from V and 1 base from J, leaving 13 bases between. The germline V gene encodes CDR1 SGHTS and CDR2 YDEGEE. The DNA of the CDR3 is TGTGCCAGCAGGCGGGACACTCCTTCTGGAAACACCATATATTTT. This sequence encodes CASRRDTPSGNTIYF. Looking up the rest from reference TRBV5-8 and TRBJ1-3 gives the full variable domain: EAGVTQSPTHLIKTRGQQATLRCSPISGHTSVYWYQQALGLGLQFLLWYDEGEERNRGNFPPRFSGRQFPNYSSELNVNALELEDSALYLCASRRDTPSGNTIYFGEGSWLTVV.

The genes are TRBV4-1 and TRBJ2-3; TRBD2 agrees at 9 bases. CDR3 size: 18 residues. V lost 1 base, J lost 3 bases, and 11 bases stayed unmatched. The germline CDR1 and CDR2 sequences are MGHRA and YSYEKL. In DNA, the CDR3 is TGCGCCAGCAGCCAAGCCCATCAGGCGGGAGGGCGTACAGATACGCAGTATTTT. Translated: CASSQAHQAGGRTDTQYF.

V and J are TRBV11-3 and TRBJ2-2; 11 bases align to TRBD2. CDR1 is SGHNT, CDR2 YENEEA, per germline. V lost 5 bases, J lost 9 bases, and 17 bases stayed unmatched. The CDR3 length is 18 residues. CDR3 amino acids: CASSATPGTSGGRRELFF. DNA of the CDR3: TGTGCCAGCAGCGCGACGCCCGGGACTAGCGGTGGGAGACGGGAGCTGTTTTTT.

CDR3 in DNA: TGCGCCAGCAGCTTCCTAGAAAGGTCCTACGAGCAGTACTTC. This sequence encodes CASSFLERSYEQYF. The rearrangement joins TRBV5-1 to TRBJ2-7; no firm D call. Looked up from germline, CDR1 is SGHRS and CDR2 is YFSETQ. V lost 2 bases, J lost 1 base, and 10 bases lay in between. CDR3 length: 14 amino acids.

As concerns this clone: The same CDR3 can be traced to other DNA sequences in this sample. CDR3: CASSLGQGYGYTF. CDR3 nucleotide sequence: TGTGCCAGCAGCTTAGGACAGGGATATGGCTACACCTTC. The V call is TRBV7-9, the J call TRBJ1-2; 7 nucleotides agree with TRBD1. The germline CDR1 and CDR2 sequences are SEHNR and FQNEAQ (reference sequence). The CDR3 contains 13 residues. Losses at the gene ends were 1 base for V and 5 bases for J; bases not matched to a gene: 1.

The J gene is TRBJ1-4, the V gene TRBV7-2; D call uncertain. Trimming took 1 base from V and 4 from J, leaving 7 bases between them. The CDR3 length is 14 residues. From germline, CDR1 is SGHTA and CDR2 FQGNSA. The CDR3 loop is CASSLVSLNEKLFF. Here the CDR3 DNA reads TGTGCCAGCAGCTTAGTTTCTCTTAATGAAAAACTGTTTTTT.

J is TRBJ1-1 and V is TRBV6-5; D gene ambiguous. CDR3 length: 14 amino acids. CDR1 MNHEY and CDR2 SVGAGI come from the germline V gene. V lost 1 base and J lost 6, with 12 bases in between. The CDR3 here is CASSYYQSTAEAFF. The CDR3 nucleotides are TGTGCCAGCAGTTACTATCAATCAACAGCTGAAGCTTTCTTT.

The genes are TRBV7-9 and TRBJ1-6, with D possibly matching TRBD1 (6 bases). Germline-derived CDR1 and CDR2 are SEHNR and FQNEAQ (reference sequence). CDR3 length: 14 amino acids. Trimming removed 5 bases at V and 9 bases at J, with 14 bases between. The CDR3 is CASSGQPITSPLHF. The CDR3 DNA reads TGTGCCAGCAGCGGACAGCCGATAACTTCACCCCTCCACTTT.

The chain links TRBV7-2 to TRBJ2-5, with TRBD2 matching 7 bases. J gave up 9 bases and V 6 bases, and 19 bases lay outside the gene matches. The V gene's germline CDR1 is SGHTA and CDR2 FQGNSA. The length of the CDR3 is 16 residues. CDR3 DNA: TGTGCCAGCAGTTCGTACACGGCGGCGGGAGCTAGGGCCCAGTACTTC. Translation: CASSSYTAAGARAQYF.

This clone has just a few counts. CDR3 protein: CASSQGAGVVNEQYF. CDR3 sequence (DNA): TGCGCCAGCAGCCAAGGAGCGGGAGTCGTGAACGAGCAGTACTTC. This chain uses TRBV4-1 with TRBJ2-7; 8 bases match TRBD2. With V trimmed by 1 base and J by 5 bases, 7 bases remained unmatched. The CDR3 consists of 15 residues. Germline V gene data show CDR1 as MGHRA and CDR2 as YSYEKL.

As concerns this clone: Other DNA sequences in this specimen translate into the identical CDR3. The V gene is TRBV7-2, the J gene TRBJ2-7, with 11 bases matching TRBD2. The CDR3 length is 15 residues. Germline CDR1 SGHTA, CDR2 FQGNSA. The V gene end was trimmed by 4 bases and the J gene end by 4 bases; junction bases not matched to a gene: 6. The CDR3 spells CASSSGLAGGYEQYF. The CDR3 DNA follows: TGTGCCAGCAGCTCTGGACTAGCGGGCGGTTACGAGCAGTACTTC.